This passage covers 21 T cell receptor beta chains from one sample sequenced in a study of T cells in Graves' hyperthyroidism and ophthalmopathy. Researchers took RNA transcripts and amplified the TCR beta CDR3 regions from them. The HTBI primer set served for first-round RT-PCR of the TCR CDR3. TCRdb itself ran the multiplex PCR reads through MiXCR, one entry per CDR3 protein. The data contain approximately 740,000 distinct CDR3 sequences, roughly 15% of them seen just once; the ten biggest clones take up 10%. Sequenced input: blood. These TCRs come from a woman younger than 30 with Graves' hyperthyroidism.

The genes are TRBV7-9 and TRBJ2-3; D is possibly TRBD1 (5 bases). The V gene's germline CDR1 is SEHNR and CDR2 FQNEAQ (reference sequence). The CDR3 totals 17 residues. Trimming took off 5 bases at V and 4 bases at J, with 22 bases between the two ends. The CDR3 region has the DNA TGTGCCAGCAGCCCAGGGCGCCGCCAGCCCCACCCAGATACGCAGTATTTT. It is translated as CASSPGRRQPHPDTQYF.

This clonotype was seen at least ten times. V usage is TRBV2 and J usage is TRBJ1-6; no reliable D call. Deletions cut 7 bases from V and 8 bases from J, with 18 bases between. The germline V gene has CDR1 SNHLY and CDR2 FYNNEI. The CDR3 is 15 amino acids. The CDR3: CASTGVSLFDSPLHF. In DNA form, the CDR3 reads TGTGCCAGCACAGGAGTCAGCCTTTTCGATTCACCCCTCCACTTT.

The sample holds many counts of this clonotype. The chain carries TRBV6-1 and TRBJ2-7; D is possibly TRBD1 (5 bases). The V gene lost 0 bases and the J gene lost 0 bases, with 15 bases spanning the gap. In germline, CDR1 is MNHNS, CDR2 SASEGT. This CDR3 has 17 amino acids. CDR3: CASSEALQGVNSYEQYF. The CDR3 nucleotides are TGTGCCAGCAGTGAAGCGCTTCAAGGGGTCAACTCCTACGAGCAGTACTTC.

This clonotype was seen repeatedly, ten times or more. The rearrangement links TRBV20-1 to TRBJ2-3; TRBD2 aligns across 7 bases. The CDR3 length is 15 residues. J lost 2 bases, V lost 5 bases, and 10 bases had no gene match. Germline V gene data show CDR1 as DFQATT and CDR2 as SNEGSKA (reference sequence). The CDR3 region has the DNA TGCAGTGCTGCGAAGACTAGCCCTTTCACAGATACGCAGTATTTT. Amino acids: CSAAKTSPFTDTQYF.

This clonotype was recorded many times. This chain joins TRBV7-9 and TRBJ2-7; D might be TRBD1 (5 bases). Trimming shortened V by 5 bases and J by 2 bases, and 19 bases separated the two germline ends. Per the germline V gene, CDR1 is SEHNR and CDR2 is FQNEAQ (reference sequence). The CDR3 consists of 16 residues. The CDR3 DNA follows: TGTGCCAGCAGCCGACTCGGCGACAGCATACCCTACGAGCAGTACTTC. Protein product: CASSRLGDSIPYEQYF.

This CDR3 reads CASSQAPGQRFYEQYF. The CDR3 DNA follows: TGTGCCAGCAGCCAAGCCCCCGGACAGAGGTTCTACGAGCAGTACTTC. The genes are TRBV3-1 and TRBJ2-7, with D possibly TRBD1 on 6 matching bases. Deletions cut 1 base from V and 3 bases from J, with 16 bases between. In germline, CDR1 is LGHDT, CDR2 YNNKEL (reference sequence). The CDR3 is made up of 16 amino acids.

The chain employs TRBV20-1 and TRBJ2-1, with 8 bases identical to TRBD2. The germline V gene has CDR1 DFQATT and CDR2 SNEGSKA (reference sequence). This CDR3 is built from 18 residues. Trimming removed 0 bases from V and 2 bases from J; junction bases left unmatched: 12. CDR3 DNA: TGCAGTGCTAGAGACTCGGTCGGTAGCGGGACCACCTACAATGAGCAGTTCTTC. It codes for CSARDSVGSGTTYNEQFF.

In this sample, this clonotype turned up many times. This rearrangement joins TRBV5-1 to TRBJ1-2; D gene uncertain. V was pared by 0 bases and J by 4 bases, with 10 bases between. Germline V gene data show CDR1 as SGHRS and CDR2 as YFSETQ. The CDR3 contains 14 residues. The CDR3: CASSLGDGSYGYTF. The CDR3 DNA follows: TGCGCCAGCAGCTTGGGCGACGGATCCTATGGCTACACCTTC.

J is TRBJ1-1 and V is TRBV12-3 or TRBV12-4, with D unresolved. The CDR3 length is 15 residues. The V end lost 3 bases, the J end lost 1 base, and 12 bases lay between the germline ends. The CDR3 reads CASSFRQVKNTEAFF. The CDR3 DNA follows: TGTGCCAGCAGTTTTCGGCAGGTTAAGAACACTGAAGCTTTCTTT.

The chain uses TRBV6-1 and TRBJ1-4; TRBD1 might be the D (5 bases). The germline V gene has CDR1 MNHNS and CDR2 SASEGT. CDR3 length: 13 residues. V was shortened by 7 bases and J by 4 bases, with 10 bases between the two germline ends. The CDR3 DNA follows: TGTGCCAGCACCTCGGGGGATAATGAAAAACTGTTTTTT. This sequence encodes CASTSGDNEKLFF.

The chain's CDR3 is CASSLGSSAYNEQFF. In DNA form, the CDR3 reads TGTGCCAGCAGCTTAGGTAGTTCGGCCTACAATGAGCAGTTCTTC. The rearrangement joins TRBV7-9 to TRBJ2-1; D unresolved. The CDR3 is 15 amino acids. Per the germline V gene, CDR1 is SEHNR and CDR2 is FQNEAQ (reference sequence). The V and J ends lost 1 base and 2 bases respectively, with 9 bases between them.

This clonotype has a count of ten or more. This chain uses TRBV7-2 with TRBJ2-2; the match to TRBD2 covers 9 bases. Germline-derived CDR1 and CDR2 are SGHTA and FQGNSA. V was clipped by 3 bases and J by 4 bases; unmatched bases: 3. This CDR3 is 15 amino acids long. In DNA form, the CDR3 reads TGTGCCAGCAGCTTTAGCGGGAGTTCCACCGGGGAGCTGTTTTTT. It translates to CASSFSGSSTGELFF.

This clonotype was detected a few times. The CDR3 sequence: CASSLATGVSFREQFF. The CDR3 bases are TGTGCCAGCAGCTTGGCCACGGGGGTCAGCTTTAGGGAGCAGTTCTTC. The V call is TRBV5-6, the J call TRBJ2-1; TRBD2 might be the D (6 bases). Trimming removed 0 bases from V and 10 bases from J, with 20 bases in between. The length of the CDR3 is 16 residues. Germline loops: CDR1 SGHDT, CDR2 YYEEEE.

This rearrangement joins TRBV28 to TRBJ1-1; tentative D call: TRBD1 (6 bases). Germline-derived CDR1 and CDR2 are MDHEN and SYDVKM. The germline V and J ends were trimmed by 8 bases and 1 base, with 20 bases remaining between them. The CDR3 runs 16 residues. The DNA of the CDR3 is TGTGCCAGCGGGTCCAAATTTAGGGGGGCGAACACTGAAGCTTTCTTT. Protein sequence: CASGSKFRGANTEAFF.

The chain employs TRBV2 and TRBJ1-2, with D perhaps matching TRBD1 (5 bases). The CDR3 extends over 13 amino acids. CDR1 and CDR2 from the germline V gene are SNHLY and FYNNEI. The V and J ends lost 3 bases and 4 bases respectively, with 9 bases between them. CDR3 amino acids: CASSEGVSYGYTF. CDR3 sequence (DNA): TGTGCCAGCAGTGAGGGGGTGAGCTATGGCTACACCTTC.

In its sample, this clonotype was seen a few times. The chain combines TRBV9 with TRBJ2-2; D call uncertain. This CDR3 has 15 amino acids. Germline CDR1 and CDR2: SGDLS and YYNGEE. With 1 base removed from V and 2 bases from J, the gap between germline ends came to 9 bases. The CDR3 DNA follows: TGTGCCAGCAGCGTACTCTTTACTAACACCGGGGAGCTGTTTTTT. It specifies CASSVLFTNTGELFF.

This clonotype was recorded many times. V gene TRBV2 combines with J gene TRBJ2-7; 8 positions agree with TRBD2. J gave up 5 bases and V 5 bases, and 11 bases lay outside the gene matches. CDR3 length: 15 residues. Germline CDR1 and CDR2: SNHLY and FYNNEI. For the CDR3, the DNA is TGTGCCAGCAGTCCCCGAGGACTAGCCGAAAACGAGCAGTACTTC. As protein: CASSPRGLAENEQYF.

A few counts support this clonotype. V usage is TRBV5-5 and J usage is TRBJ2-1; 10 bases match TRBD1. The trim removed 5 bases at V and 10 bases at J, leaving 9 bases unmatched. Germline V CDR1 and CDR2: SGHKS, YYEKEE (reference sequence). There are 14 residues in the CDR3. The CDR3 DNA follows: TGTGCCAGCAGTCACCGGGACAGGGGACCCGAGCAGTTCTTC. This gives the protein CASSHRDRGPEQFF.

There are many counts of this clonotype. The chain combines TRBV7-2 with TRBJ2-1, with no clear D. V was clipped by 5 bases and J by 0 bases, with 23 bases between them. Germline CDR1 reads SGHTA; CDR2 reads FQGNSA. The CDR3 consists of 19 residues. The CDR3 reads CASSDPFTREMSSYNEQFF. DNA for the CDR3: TGTGCCAGCAGCGACCCTTTTACGCGTGAGATGAGCTCCTACAATGAGCAGTTCTTC.

V is TRBV4-3 and J is TRBJ2-1, with 13 bases aligning to TRBD2. V dropped 3 bases and J dropped 7; count of bases not matched to a gene: 6. Germline V gene lookup returns CDR1 LGHNA and CDR2 YSLEER. The CDR3 extends over 16 amino acids. In DNA, the CDR3 is TGCGCCAGCAGCCAGGAACTAGCGGGAGGGTTGAATGAGCAGTTCTTC. Protein: CASSQELAGGLNEQFF.

This clonotype was seen ten or more times. The chain carries TRBV28 and TRBJ2-2; D remains unclear. V dropped 7 bases and J dropped 6 bases, with 9 bases sitting between them. From germline, CDR1 is MDHEN and CDR2 SYDVKM. This CDR3 spans 12 amino acids. This CDR3 is CASTLFAGELFF. CDR3 nucleotide sequence: TGTGCCAGCACCCTCTTCGCCGGGGAGCTGTTTTTT.